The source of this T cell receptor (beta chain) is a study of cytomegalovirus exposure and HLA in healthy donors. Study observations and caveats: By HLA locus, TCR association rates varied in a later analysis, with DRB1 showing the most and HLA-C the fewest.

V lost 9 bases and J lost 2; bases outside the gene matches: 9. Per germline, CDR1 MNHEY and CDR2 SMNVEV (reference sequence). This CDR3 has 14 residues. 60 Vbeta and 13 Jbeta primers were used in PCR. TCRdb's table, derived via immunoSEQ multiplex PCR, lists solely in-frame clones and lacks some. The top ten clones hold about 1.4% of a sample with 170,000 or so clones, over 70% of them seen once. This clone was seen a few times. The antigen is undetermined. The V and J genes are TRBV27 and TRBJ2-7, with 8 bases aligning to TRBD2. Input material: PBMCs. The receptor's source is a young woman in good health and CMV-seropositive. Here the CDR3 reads CARPRGRPTYEQYF. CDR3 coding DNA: TGTGCCAGGCCCCGCGGGAGGCCGACCTACGAGCAGTACTTC.